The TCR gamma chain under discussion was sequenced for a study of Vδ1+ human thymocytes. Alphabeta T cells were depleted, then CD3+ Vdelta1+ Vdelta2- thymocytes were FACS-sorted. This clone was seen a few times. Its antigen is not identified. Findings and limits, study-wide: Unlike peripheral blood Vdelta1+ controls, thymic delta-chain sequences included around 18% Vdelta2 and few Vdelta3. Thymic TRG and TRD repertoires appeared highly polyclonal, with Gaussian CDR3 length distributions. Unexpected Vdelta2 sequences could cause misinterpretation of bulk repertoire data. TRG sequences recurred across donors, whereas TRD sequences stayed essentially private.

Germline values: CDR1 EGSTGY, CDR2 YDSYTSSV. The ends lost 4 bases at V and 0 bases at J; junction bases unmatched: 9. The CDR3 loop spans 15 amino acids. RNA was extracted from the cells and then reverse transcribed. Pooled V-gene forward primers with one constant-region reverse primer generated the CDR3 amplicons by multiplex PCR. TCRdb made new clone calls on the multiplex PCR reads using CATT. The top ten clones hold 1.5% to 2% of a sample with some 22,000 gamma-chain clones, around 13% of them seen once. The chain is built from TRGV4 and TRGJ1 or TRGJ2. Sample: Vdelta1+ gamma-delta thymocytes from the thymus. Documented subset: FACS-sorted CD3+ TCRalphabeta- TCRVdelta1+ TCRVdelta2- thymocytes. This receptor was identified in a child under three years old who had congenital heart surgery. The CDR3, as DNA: TGTGCCACCTGGGACGGGCATCCGAATTATTATAAGAAACTCTTT. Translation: CATWDGHPNYYKKLF.